These 30 T cell receptor beta chains originate from one sample sequenced in a study of OX40 agonist ivuxolimab in advanced cancers. Measured with immunoSEQ multiplex PCR; TCRdb has only the in-frame clones, and not every one. The sample contains roughly 25,000 clones, over 60% of which appear only once. Specimen: CD4+ or CD8+ T cells sorted from blood, collected in a trial of the OX40 agonist ivuxolimab. The receptor set was obtained from an adult with an advanced solid tumor such as melanoma, head and neck, liver or kidney cancer.

This sequence joins TRBV19 and TRBJ2-5; TRBD2 aligns across 8 bases. The CDR3 is 13 amino acids. The ends lost 6 bases at V and 7 bases at J; junction bases unmatched: 7. CDR1 is LNHDA, CDR2 SQIVND, per germline (reference sequence). The CDR3 spells CASSLGLVSTQYF. In DNA form, the CDR3 reads TGTGCCAGTAGCCTGGGACTAGTTTCGACCCAGTACTTC.

Concerning this clone itself: Its ends do not fully match the called genes, so a read error is possible. Other DNA sequences in this sample translate to the same CDR3. The gene calls are TRBV7-8 and TRBJ1-2; D unresolved. Germline CDR1 SGHVS, CDR2 FQNEAQ. This CDR3 comprises 16 residues. The CDR3 reads CASSLAGPEGFYGYTF. CDR3 in DNA: TGTGCCAGCAGCCTAGCTGGGCCAGAAGGTTTCTATGGCTACACCTTC.

This chain connects TRBV12-5 to TRBJ2-7; D not certain. From germline, CDR1 is LGHNT and CDR2 FRNRAP. V dropped 0 bases and J dropped 6 bases, with 3 bases sitting between them. The length of the CDR3 is 11 residues. Here the CDR3 reads CASGLVTEQYF. The CDR3 DNA sequence: TGTGCTAGTGGTTTGGTAACCGAGCAGTACTTC.

This clone was seen more than once but under ten times. The rearrangement joins TRBV7-3 to TRBJ2-1, with a possible D match to TRBD2 (5 bases). Trimming took off 2 bases at V and 8 bases at J, with 16 bases between the two ends. The CDR3 loop spans 15 amino acids. Germline V gene lookup returns CDR1 SGHTA and CDR2 FQGTGA. CDR3 in DNA: TGTGCCAGCAGCTTAGGGGTCGGGGATCTGGATGAGCAGTTCTTC. It specifies CASSLGVGDLDEQFF. The whole variable domain, remainder taken from reference TRBV7-3 and TRBJ2-1, is GAGVSQTPSNKVTEKGKYVELRCDPISGHTALYWYRQSLGQGPEFLIYFQGTGAADDSGLPNDRFFAVRPEGSVSTLKIQRTERGDSAVYLCASSLGVGDLDEQFFGPGTRLTVL.

The V gene is TRBV2, the J gene TRBJ1-4; D is perhaps TRBD1 (6 bases). Germline V gives CDR1 SNHLY, CDR2 FYNNEI. V gave up 3 bases and J gave up 5 bases, with 10 bases separating them. There are 14 residues in the CDR3. The CDR3 DNA is TGTGCCAGCAGTGAGGACAGTTTAAATGAAAAACTGTTTTTT. Amino acids: CASSEDSLNEKLFF.

The chain combines TRBV14 with TRBJ1-3; D unresolved. The V and J ends lost 2 bases and 0 bases respectively, with 8 bases between them. Germline values: CDR1 SGHDN, CDR2 FVKESK. The CDR3 is made up of 15 amino acids. CDR3 nucleotide sequence: TGTGCCAGCAGCCAATACACAGTCTCTGGAAACACCATATATTTT. As protein: CASSQYTVSGNTIYF. Full variable domain (missing parts from reference TRBV14 and TRBJ1-3): EAGVTQFPSHSVIEKGQTVTLRCDPISGHDNLYWYRRVMGKEIKFLLHFVKESKQDESGMPNNRFLAERTGGTYSTLKVQPAELEDSGVYFCASSQYTVSGNTIYFGEGSWLTVV.

As DNA, the CDR3 is TGTGCCAGCAGTGATGGGGGCCTCGCACTTAACTATGGCTACACCTTC. It translates to CASSDGGLALNYGYTF. This chain links TRBV25-1 with TRBJ1-2, with D tentatively TRBD1 (6 bases). This CDR3 has 16 residues. V lost 3 bases and J 1 base, leaving 15 bases between the germline ends. The germline CDR1 and CDR2 sequences are MGHDK and SYGVNS.

This chain uses TRBV4-2 with TRBJ2-1; TRBD2 matches at 7 bases. CDR1 and CDR2 from the germline V gene are LGHNA and YNFKEQ. This CDR3 comprises 15 residues. J lost 3 bases, V lost 6 bases, and 8 bases had no gene match. The CDR3 sequence is CASRGGEPNYNEQFF. CDR3 nucleotides: TGTGCCAGCAGGGGGGGGGAGCCAAACTACAATGAGCAGTTCTTC.

This clone is a singleton in its sample. This rearrangement joins TRBV27 to TRBJ2-1, with D perhaps matching TRBD2 (6 bases). V was cut by 5 bases and J by 0 bases, with 8 bases left in between. The germline gives CDR1 MNHEY, CDR2 SMNVEV (reference sequence). The CDR3 has 14 amino acids. The CDR3 DNA reads as TGTGCCAGCAGTCCCGGGGGCTCCTACAATGAGCAGTTCTTC. Residues: CASSPGGSYNEQFF.

The chain couples TRBV27 to TRBJ1-1; no firm D call. The CDR3 sequence is 15 residues long. Germline CDR1 and CDR2: MNHEY and SMNVEV (reference sequence). V shed 3 bases and J shed 1 base, with 12 bases lying between them. The CDR3 sequence is CASSLAQTANTEAFF. The CDR3 DNA reads TGTGCCAGCAGTTTGGCACAAACGGCGAACACTGAAGCTTTCTTT.

In this sample, this clone turned up a few times. The chain links TRBV2 to TRBJ2-5; possibly TRBD1 or TRBD2 for D (6 bases each). There are 13 residues in the CDR3. CDR1 and CDR2 (germline): SNHLY, FYNNEI. V lost 6 bases and J 7 bases, leaving 15 bases between the germline ends. The DNA of the CDR3 is TGTGCCAGCAGATTGTCAGGGGAGGCGACCCAGTACTTC. It yields the protein CASRLSGEATQYF.

This clone was detected a few times. The V and J genes are TRBV6-1 and TRBJ2-5, with 7 positions matching TRBD1. The CDR3 extends over 15 amino acids. V trimming: 8 bases; J trimming: 2 bases; junction bases outside the gene matches: 11. Germline V gene sequence: CDR1 MNHNS, CDR2 SASEGT. Here the CDR3 reads CASLTGAGDQETQYF. CDR3 nucleotide sequence: TGTGCCAGCCTCACAGGGGCGGGCGATCAAGAGACCCAGTACTTC.

This clone was counted once. This chain links TRBV5-6 with TRBJ1-5; D might be TRBD1 (5 bases). Germline V gene lookup returns CDR1 SGHDT and CDR2 YYEEEE. The CDR3 consists of 15 residues. Between the trimmed V and J ends, which lost 2 bases and 0 bases, there was a span of 9 bases. The CDR3 spells CASSLGAYSNQPQHF. As DNA, the CDR3 is TGTGCCAGCAGCTTAGGGGCCTATAGCAATCAGCCCCAGCATTTT.

V usage is TRBV9 and J usage is TRBJ2-1; possible D gene TRBD2, 6 bases. V gave up 4 bases and J gave up 6 bases, with 11 bases separating them. The CDR3 runs 13 residues. The V gene's germline CDR1 is SGDLS and CDR2 YYNGEE. The CDR3 DNA is TGTGCCAGCAGCTTTAGTAGCGGCAATGAGCAGTTCTTC. Translation: CASSFSSGNEQFF. Full variable domain (rest looked up from reference TRBV9 and TRBJ2-1): DSGVTQTPKHLITATGQRVTLRCSPRSGDLSVYWYQQSLDQGLQFLIQYYNGEERAKGNILERFSAQQFPDLHSELNLSSLELGDSALYFCASSFSSGNEQFFGPGTRLTVL.

This clone has more than one count but fewer than ten. The rearrangement joins TRBV4-3 to TRBJ2-2; the D is unclear. The CDR3 sequence is 15 residues long. Per the germline V gene, CDR1 is LGHNA and CDR2 is YSLEER. Trimming took 1 base from V and 3 from J, leaving 9 bases between them. The CDR3 reads CASSQAGQHTGELFF. The CDR3 nucleotides are TGCGCCAGCAGCCAAGCGGGCCAGCACACCGGGGAGCTGTTTTTT.

The genes are TRBV11-1 and TRBJ1-1; D remains ambiguous. Trimming pared 5 bases from V and 3 bases from J, leaving 10 bases between. Germline V gene lookup returns CDR1 SGHAT and CDR2 FQDESV (reference sequence). This CDR3 is built from 13 residues. The CDR3 DNA follows: TGTGCCAGCAGCATTGGACCGTACACTGAAGCTTTCTTT. This gives the protein CASSIGPYTEAFF.

As to this clone: At the DNA level, this CDR3 is encoded by other sequences in the same sample as well. The CDR3 nucleotides read TGTGCCAGCAGTTACGGCACTAGTCAAGAGACCCAGTACTTC. Residues: CASSYGTSQETQYF. J is TRBJ2-5 and V is TRBV6-6; D perhaps matches TRBD2 (5 bases). Trimming took 2 bases from V and 2 from J, leaving 9 bases between them. The CDR3 loop spans 14 amino acids. Germline lookup yields CDR1 MNHNY and CDR2 SVGAGI (reference sequence).

This clone was counted once. The rearrangement uses TRBV9 and TRBJ2-2, with D possibly being TRBD2 (6 bases). The ends were cut back, 0 bases at V and 4 bases at J, with 13 bases in the middle. Germline V gene sequence: CDR1 SGDLS, CDR2 YYNGEE. This CDR3 region has 16 residues. The CDR3: CASSVGTGTFTGELFF. The CDR3 region has the DNA TGTGCCAGCAGCGTAGGGACCGGGACTTTCACCGGGGAGCTGTTTTTT.

The chain carries TRBV5-4 and TRBJ2-5; 9 positions match TRBD2. The V gene's germline CDR1 is SGHNT and CDR2 YYREEE (reference sequence). V lost 1 base, J lost 0 bases, and 4 bases stayed unmatched. This CDR3 has 16 residues. The CDR3 nucleotides read TGTGCCAGCAGCTTGTTGGGACTAGCCCACCAAGAGACCCAGTACTTC. Translation: CASSLLGLAHQETQYF.

CDR3 DNA sequence: TGTGCCAGCAGCTTAGGACTATTTTGGGGACAGGGGAACACAGATACGCAGTATTTT. Translating gives CASSLGLFWGQGNTDTQYF. J is TRBJ2-3 and V is TRBV7-8; TRBD1 agrees at 10 bases. The germline V gene encodes CDR1 SGHVS and CDR2 FQNEAQ. The CDR3 is made up of 19 amino acids. Losses at the gene ends were 1 base for V and 2 bases for J; bases not matched to a gene: 12.

The rearrangement links TRBV9 to TRBJ2-5; TRBD2 aligns across 8 bases. With 4 bases clipped from V and 4 bases from J, the junction kept 6 bases outside the gene matches. Germline CDR1 SGDLS, CDR2 YYNGEE. This CDR3 has 14 amino acids. CDR3 coding DNA: TGTGCCAGCAGCCCCGGCGGGGGGCTAGAGACCCAGTACTTC. Its translation is CASSPGGGLETQYF.

The sample holds one count of this clone. The chain couples TRBV6-1 to TRBJ2-7, with D hard to call. V was shortened by 0 bases and J by 6 bases, with 12 bases between the two germline ends. This CDR3 is built from 14 residues. CDR1 is MNHNS and CDR2 is SASEGT in the germline V gene. CDR3 DNA: TGTGCCAGCAGTGAAGCGACTGACTCACTCGAGCAGTACTTC. Translating it yields CASSEATDSLEQYF.

This chain uses TRBV9 with TRBJ2-3, with D possibly matching TRBD2 (5 bases). Trimming pared 3 bases from V and 4 bases from J, leaving 15 bases between. The CDR3 covers 15 residues. CDR1 is SGDLS and CDR2 is YYNGEE in the germline V gene. CDR3 in DNA: TGTGCCAGCAGCGCCCCTGAGGGTGCTTCAGATACGCAGTATTTT. The encoded protein is CASSAPEGASDTQYF.

The CDR3 region has the DNA TGTGCCAGCAGTTTCGCGGACAGGGTAAACACTGAAGCTTTCTTT. Encoded protein: CASSFADRVNTEAFF. The chain recombines TRBV6-5 with TRBJ1-1, with TRBD1 matching 8 bases. The length of the CDR3 is 15 residues. Per germline, CDR1 MNHEY and CDR2 SVGAGI. V lost 4 bases to trimming and J lost 2 bases; unmatched junction nucleotides: 6.

The chain joins TRBV7-9 to TRBJ1-4; D unclear. This CDR3 has 14 residues. From germline, CDR1 is SEHNR and CDR2 FQNEAQ (reference sequence). Trimming pared 1 base from V and 8 bases from J, leaving 11 bases between. For the CDR3, the DNA is TGTGCCAGCAGCTTAGGGCTGGACCCCGAAAAACTGTTTTTT. Its translation: CASSLGLDPEKLFF.

This clone was seen a few times. The chain joins TRBV27 to TRBJ1-2, with D unresolved. Trimming removed 4 bases at V and 1 base at J, with 13 bases between. Germline values: CDR1 MNHEY, CDR2 SMNVEV (reference sequence). The CDR3 covers 15 residues. The CDR3 spells CASSSLNQINYGYTF. CDR3 DNA sequence: TGTGCCAGCAGTTCCCTCAATCAGATTAACTATGGCTACACCTTC.

This sequence joins TRBV9 and TRBJ2-5, with 8 bases fitting TRBD2. This CDR3 has 16 amino acids. V lost 4 bases, J lost 5 bases, and 13 bases stayed unmatched. The germline CDR1 and CDR2 sequences are SGDLS and YYNGEE. The CDR3 loop is CASSPRVGSGVETQYF. The CDR3 nucleotides are TGTGCCAGCAGCCCCCGAGTAGGTAGCGGGGTGGAGACCCAGTACTTC.

This chain joins TRBV7-9 and TRBJ2-5, with D hard to call. The germline gives CDR1 SEHNR, CDR2 FQNEAQ (reference sequence). The CDR3 loop spans 15 amino acids. The V gene lost 4 bases and the J gene lost 2 bases, with 14 bases spanning the gap. The CDR3 is CASSSFASAQETQYF. CDR3 DNA sequence: TGTGCCAGCAGCTCGTTTGCCAGCGCTCAAGAGACCCAGTACTTC.

Only one count was recorded for this clone. This chain joins TRBV27 and TRBJ2-7; D is possibly TRBD2 (5 bases). Trimming took 2 bases from V and 4 from J, leaving 15 bases between them. The CDR3 runs to 15 residues. Looked up from germline, CDR1 is MNHEY and CDR2 is SMNVEV (reference sequence). In DNA, the CDR3 is TGTGCCAGCAGTTTAATTGGATTTGGGAGATACGAGCAGTACTTC. Amino acids: CASSLIGFGRYEQYF.

By share, this clone counts as medium-sized. The chain carries TRBV6-5 and TRBJ1-4; TRBD1 aligns across 9 bases. The ends lost 2 bases at V and 6 bases at J; junction bases unmatched: 7. CDR3 length: 16 residues. Looked up from germline, CDR1 is MNHEY and CDR2 is SVGAGI. CDR3 bases: TGTGCCAGCAGTTACCAAGGGAGGACAGGGGATGAAAAACTGTTTTTT. This sequence encodes CASSYQGRTGDEKLFF.